The 22 T cell receptor beta chains listed next were all sequenced from one sample in a study of patients and donors after allogeneic stem cell transplantation. Each CDR3 protein gets one entry after TCRdb re-called the RT-PCR reads with MiXCR. The sample lists around 160,000 distinct CDR3 sequences, about 29% seen once, with around 3.3% in the top ten. Sequenced: blood, either unsorted or a sorted T cell fraction (not recorded which). All receptors derive from a human donor who was either an allogeneic HSCT recipient or a stem cell or donor lymphocyte infusion donor (not recorded which). It is not recorded whose cells these are; they may come from a transplant donor.

This chain joins TRBV6-5 and TRBJ2-7; D could derive from TRBD1 or TRBD2 (5 bases each). The CDR3 runs to 14 residues. Between the trimmed V and J ends, which lost 0 bases and 7 bases, there was a span of 13 bases. The germline CDR1 and CDR2 sequences are MNHEY and SVGAGI. The chain's CDR3 is CASSYSGTPKEQYF. Here the CDR3 DNA reads TGTGCCAGCAGTTACTCGGGGACCCCTAAAGAGCAGTACTTC.

The table lists this clonotype with a few counts. The V gene is TRBV3-1, the J gene TRBJ1-1, with no clear D. The CDR3 is 13 amino acids. With 4 bases removed from V and 4 bases from J, the gap between germline ends came to 10 bases. Germline CDR1 is LGHDT and CDR2 is YNNKEL (reference sequence). The DNA for the CDR3 is TGTGCCAGCAGCCCTCCTATAGCCACTGAAGCTTTCTTT. Translated, it gives CASSPPIATEAFF.

This rearrangement joins TRBV20-1 to TRBJ1-5; TRBD1 matches at 8 bases. The CDR3 runs to 15 residues. From germline, CDR1 is DFQATT and CDR2 SNEGSKA (reference sequence). Trimming took 3 bases from V and 7 from J; bases not matched to a gene: 11. The CDR3 DNA reads TGCAGTGCTAGGATGACAGGGGTCCTGGGGCAGCCCCAGCATTTT. This encodes CSARMTGVLGQPQHF.

In its sample, this clonotype was seen a few times. V is TRBV7-6 and J is TRBJ1-1; D may be TRBD1 (5 bases). Trimming took off 7 bases at V and 2 bases at J, with 20 bases between the two ends. The germline V gene encodes CDR1 SGHVS and CDR2 FNYEAQ. This CDR3 contains 16 residues. The CDR3 DNA follows: TGTGCCAGCATCTTTATACGGGGGGAGGTTAACACTGAAGCTTTCTTT. Protein product: CASIFIRGEVNTEAFF.

In this sample, this clonotype turned up a few times. This chain joins TRBV28 and TRBJ1-5, with 10 positions matching TRBD1. The CDR3 has 14 residues. Losses at the gene ends were 7 bases for V and 7 bases for J; bases not matched to a gene: 7. CDR1 and CDR2 from the germline V gene are MDHEN and SYDVKM. CDR3 residues: CASTTGQGGQPQHF. The CDR3 DNA sequence: TGTGCCAGCACCACTGGACAGGGGGGGCAGCCCCAGCATTTT. Drawing the rest from reference TRBV28 and TRBJ1-5, the complete variable domain is DVKVTQSSRYLVKRTGEKVFLECVQDMDHENMFWYRQDPGLGLRLIYFSYDVKMKEKGDIPEGYSVSREKKERFSLILESASTNQTSMYLCASTTGQGGQPQHFGDGTRLSIL.

The chain uses TRBV20-1 and TRBJ1-5; 7 nucleotides match TRBD1. The CDR3 is 16 residues long. V was pared by 6 bases and J by 1 base, with 12 bases of the junction left unmatched. Per the germline V gene, CDR1 is DFQATT and CDR2 is SNEGSKA (reference sequence). The CDR3 reads CSAWGGGVGSNQPQHF. In DNA, the CDR3 is TGCAGTGCCTGGGGAGGGGGCGTCGGGAGCAATCAGCCCCAGCATTTT.

This clonotype came up a few times. The chain is built from TRBV5-1 and TRBJ2-1; D remains unclear. The germline V and J ends were trimmed by 0 bases and 6 bases, with 7 bases remaining between them. Germline V gives CDR1 SGHRS, CDR2 YFSETQ. CDR3 length: 13 residues. This chain's CDR3 is CASSLVRFNEQFF. The CDR3 DNA is TGCGCCAGCAGCTTGGTACGGTTCAATGAGCAGTTCTTC.

V and J are TRBV6-5 and TRBJ2-5, with 10 bases identical to TRBD2. This CDR3 region has 17 residues. CDR1 and CDR2 (germline): MNHEY, SVGAGI. With V trimmed by 2 bases and J by 2 bases, 8 bases remained unmatched. CDR3 coding DNA: TGTGCCAGCAGTTACGAAACTAGCGGGACATTGCAAGAGACCCAGTACTTC. Amino acids: CASSYETSGTLQETQYF.

The chain recombines TRBV2 with TRBJ1-5, with D perhaps TRBD1 (5 bases). This CDR3 region has 13 residues. V shed 7 bases and J shed 5 bases, with 12 bases lying between them. CDR1 is SNHLY and CDR2 is FYNNEI in the germline V gene. CDR3 sequence (DNA): TGTGCCAGCAAGGGCAGGGTGGATCAGCCCCAGCATTTT. Translation gives CASKGRVDQPQHF.

The chain is built from TRBV7-8 and TRBJ2-3, with TRBD2 matching over 11 bases. The CDR3 is 18 amino acids. Trimming removed 3 bases from V and 7 bases from J; junction bases left unmatched: 15. Germline assignment: CDR1 SGHVS and CDR2 FQNEAQ. CDR3 sequence reads: CASSFTLNLAGGYHTQYF. In nucleotides, the CDR3 is TGTGCCAGCAGCTTCACTCTTAACCTAGCGGGGGGTTACCATACGCAGTATTTT. Full variable domain (outside the CDR3, taken from reference TRBV7-8 and TRBJ2-3): GAGVSQSPRYKVAKRGQDVALRCDPISGHVSLFWYQQALGQGPEFLTYFQNEAQLDKSGLPSDRFFAERPEGSVSTLKIQRTQQEDSAVYLCASSFTLNLAGGYHTQYFGPGTRLTVL.

The genes are TRBV20-1 and TRBJ2-7; D remains unclear. V was pared by 3 bases and J by 1 base, with 16 bases between. CDR1 and CDR2 (germline): DFQATT, SNEGSKA (reference sequence). The CDR3 is made up of 15 amino acids. This CDR3 reads CSASPPVLASYEQYF. In DNA, the CDR3 is TGCAGTGCTAGTCCCCCCGTGTTAGCTTCCTACGAGCAGTACTTC.

The CDR3 nucleotides are TGTGCCAGCAGCTTGTCAGTAGGTGGTCAGCCCCAGCATTTT. Translating gives CASSLSVGGQPQHF. This chain connects TRBV5-6 to TRBJ1-5; D not certain. From germline, CDR1 is SGHDT and CDR2 YYEEEE. Trimming removed 1 base at V and 6 bases at J, with 11 bases between. CDR3 length equals 14 residues. Based on the CDR3 plus reference TRBV5-6 and TRBJ1-5, the full variable domain is DAGVTQSPTHLIKTRGQQVTLRCSPKSGHDTVSWYQQALGQGPQFIFQYYEEEERQRGNFPDRFSGHQFPNYSSELNVNALLLGDSALYLCASSLSVGGQPQHFGDGTRLSIL.

The chain links TRBV5-1 to TRBJ2-5, with a possible D match to TRBD1 (6 bases). CDR1 is SGHRS and CDR2 is YFSETQ in the germline V gene. The germline V and J ends were trimmed by 3 bases and 1 base, with 10 bases remaining between them. This CDR3 comprises 14 residues. The CDR3 is CASSSRDTQETQYF. The DNA of the CDR3 is TGCGCCAGCAGCTCCCGGGACACCCAAGAGACCCAGTACTTC.

This chain connects TRBV7-2 to TRBJ2-1; D is possibly TRBD2 (6 bases). Germline CDR1 SGHTA, CDR2 FQGNSA. Trimming removed 1 base from V and 0 bases from J, with 10 bases in between. There are 16 residues in the CDR3. DNA of the CDR3: TGTGCCAGCAGCTTAGTTTCCGGGAGCTCCTACAATGAGCAGTTCTTC. Translated: CASSLVSGSSYNEQFF.

This clonotype showed up just a few times. This chain joins TRBV11-2 and TRBJ1-1; D remains unclear. The germline V gene has CDR1 SGHAT and CDR2 FQNNGV. This CDR3 is 16 amino acids long. Between the trimmed V and J ends, which lost 5 bases and 2 bases, there was a span of 18 bases. The CDR3 region has the DNA TGTGCCAGCAGCAGTTTGACTTGGGGTTTTAACACTGAAGCTTTCTTT. Its protein product is CASSSLTWGFNTEAFF.

The chain combines TRBV29-1 with TRBJ2-5, with D hard to call. The CDR3 runs to 13 residues. V shed 4 bases and J shed 0 bases, with 9 bases lying between them. Germline V CDR1 and CDR2: SQVTM, ANQGSEA. CDR3 sequence reads: CSVGTLYQETQYF. The CDR3 nucleotides are TGCAGCGTTGGGACCCTGTACCAAGAGACCCAGTACTTC.

The CDR3 sequence: CASSLGNSGANVLTF. The DNA for the CDR3 is TGTGCCAGCAGCTTAGGGAACTCTGGGGCCAACGTCCTGACTTTC. The V call is TRBV5-5, the J call TRBJ2-6; D not certain. The CDR3 covers 15 residues. Germline V lookup: CDR1 SGHKS, CDR2 YYEKEE (reference sequence). Trimming took 2 bases from V and 0 from J, leaving 6 bases between them.

This clonotype was seen once. The gene calls are TRBV4-2 and TRBJ1-5; D is unclear. From germline, CDR1 is LGHNA and CDR2 YNFKEQ. Between the trimmed V and J ends, which lost 0 bases and 9 bases, there was a span of 15 bases. CDR3 length equals 15 residues. CDR3 DNA: TGTGCCAGCAGCCAAGAAGGGTCAGCCCCTCGGCCCCAGCATTTT. This encodes CASSQEGSAPRPQHF.

This clonotype appeared many times. The chain employs TRBV12-3 or TRBV12-4 and TRBJ2-1; 10 bases line up with TRBD2. This CDR3 spans 15 amino acids. V was clipped by 7 bases and J by 3 bases; unmatched bases: 6. CDR3 residues: CASTPLAGDYNEQFF. The CDR3 coding sequence is TGTGCCAGCACTCCCCTAGCGGGGGACTACAATGAGCAGTTCTTC.

Only a few counts were recorded for this clonotype. The chain combines TRBV7-9 with TRBJ1-4; 8 positions match TRBD1. This CDR3 contains 15 residues. CDR1 SEHNR and CDR2 FQNEAQ come from the germline V gene (reference sequence). Germline trimming cut 5 bases from V and 4 bases from J; bases unmatched to any gene: 6. The CDR3 DNA follows: TGTGCCAGCAGCCCAGGACAGGGTGGTAATGAAAAACTGTTTTTT. Its protein is CASSPGQGGNEKLFF. The entire variable domain, with the rest obtained from reference TRBV7-9 and TRBJ1-4, is as follows: DTGVSQNPRHKITKRGQNVTFRCDPISEHNRLYWYRQTLGQGPEFLTYFQNEAQLEKSRLLSDRFSAERPKGSFSTLEIQRTEQGDSAMYLCASSPGQGGNEKLFFGSGTQLSVL.

The chain links TRBV29-1 to TRBJ2-1; 11 bases are shared with TRBD2. Germline V lookup: CDR1 SQVTM, CDR2 ANQGSEA. CDR3 length: 15 amino acids. With V trimmed by 3 bases and J by 5 bases, 6 bases remained unmatched. The CDR3 DNA follows: TGCAGCGTTGACGAACTAGCGGGAGTGGACAATGAGCAGTTCTTC. Encoded protein: CSVDELAGVDNEQFF.

This clonotype was counted between two and nine times. The chain combines TRBV28 with TRBJ1-5; 7 bases are shared with TRBD1. Germline lookup yields CDR1 MDHEN and CDR2 SYDVKM. The CDR3 is 12 amino acids. V lost 11 bases and J lost 0; bases outside the gene matches: 1. The DNA of the CDR3 is TGTGCCTCAGGGGGTAGCAATCAGCCCCAGCATTTT. Translating it yields CASGGSNQPQHF. The variable domain in full, with the rest retrieved from reference TRBV28 and TRBJ1-5, is DVKVTQSSRYLVKRTGEKVFLECVQDMDHENMFWYRQDPGLGLRLIYFSYDVKMKEKGDIPEGYSVSREKKERFSLILESASTNQTSMYLCASGGSNQPQHFGDGTRLSIL.